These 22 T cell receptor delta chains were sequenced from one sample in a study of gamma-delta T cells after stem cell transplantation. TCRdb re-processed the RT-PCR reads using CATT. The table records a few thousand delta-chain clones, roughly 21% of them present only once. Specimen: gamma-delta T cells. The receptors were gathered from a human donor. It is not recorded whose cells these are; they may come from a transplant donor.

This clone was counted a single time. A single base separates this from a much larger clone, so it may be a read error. CDR3 in amino acids: CACDSVLGDTHVDMKGIRTRQMFF. The DNA for the CDR3 is TGTGCCTGTGACTCCGTGCTGGGGGATACGCATGTGGATATGAAGGGCATCCGCACCCGACAGATGTTTTTC. The chain couples TRDV2 to TRDJ3, with 12 bases matching TRDD3. This CDR3 has 24 amino acids. J lost 9 bases, V lost 3 bases, and 29 bases had no gene match. Germline-derived CDR1 and CDR2 are GEAIGNYY and EKD.

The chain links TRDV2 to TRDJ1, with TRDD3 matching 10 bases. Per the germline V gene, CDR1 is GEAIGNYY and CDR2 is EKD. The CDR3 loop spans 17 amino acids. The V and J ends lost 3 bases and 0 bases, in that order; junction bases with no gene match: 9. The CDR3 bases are TGTGCCTGTGACCCTATACTGGGGGATGGTAACACCGATAAACTCATCTTT. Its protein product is CACDPILGDGNTDKLIF.

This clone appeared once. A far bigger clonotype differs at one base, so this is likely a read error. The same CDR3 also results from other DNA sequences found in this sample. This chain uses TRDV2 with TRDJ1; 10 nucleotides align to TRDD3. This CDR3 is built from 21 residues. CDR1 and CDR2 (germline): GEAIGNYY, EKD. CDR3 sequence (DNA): TGTGCCTGTGACACCGTGCAGTCCTACGGGGGATACGACAAGTACACTGATAAACTCATCTTT. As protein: CACDTVQSYGGYDKYTDKLIF.

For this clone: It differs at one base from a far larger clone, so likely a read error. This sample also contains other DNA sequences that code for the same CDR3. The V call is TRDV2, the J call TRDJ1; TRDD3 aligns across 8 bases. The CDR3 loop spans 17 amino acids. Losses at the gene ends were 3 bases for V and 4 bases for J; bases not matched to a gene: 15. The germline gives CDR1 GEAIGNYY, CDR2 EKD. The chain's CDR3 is CACDGLAGDTGGDKLIF. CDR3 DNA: TGTGCCTGTGACGGGTTAGCTGGTGACACTGGGGGCGATAAACTCATCTTT.

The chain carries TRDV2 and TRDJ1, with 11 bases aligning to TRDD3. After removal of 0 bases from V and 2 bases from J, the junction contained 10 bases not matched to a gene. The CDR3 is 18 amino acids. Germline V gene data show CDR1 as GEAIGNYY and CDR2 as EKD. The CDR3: CACDTLGGGYAETDKLIF. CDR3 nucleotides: TGTGCCTGTGACACCCTTGGTGGGGGATACGCCGAGACCGATAAACTCATCTTT.

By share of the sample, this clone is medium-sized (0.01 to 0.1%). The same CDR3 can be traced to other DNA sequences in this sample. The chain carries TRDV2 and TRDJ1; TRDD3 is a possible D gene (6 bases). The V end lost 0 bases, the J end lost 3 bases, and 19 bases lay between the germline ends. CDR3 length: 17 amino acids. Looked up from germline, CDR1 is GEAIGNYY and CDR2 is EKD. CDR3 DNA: TGTGCCTGTGACACCGTTGGGGGTCCCCCGTCCTCCGATAAACTCATCTTT. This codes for CACDTVGGPPSSDKLIF.

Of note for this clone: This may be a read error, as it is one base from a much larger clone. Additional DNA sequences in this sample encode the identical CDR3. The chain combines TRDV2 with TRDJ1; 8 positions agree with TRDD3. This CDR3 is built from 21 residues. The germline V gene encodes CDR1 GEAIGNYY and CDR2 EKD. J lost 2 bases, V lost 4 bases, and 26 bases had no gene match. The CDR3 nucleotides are TGTGCCTGTGATCGCCTTCCCGCCAGGGTGGGGGATCCGATACTTACCGATAAACTCATCTTT. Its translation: CACDRLPARVGDPILTDKLIF.

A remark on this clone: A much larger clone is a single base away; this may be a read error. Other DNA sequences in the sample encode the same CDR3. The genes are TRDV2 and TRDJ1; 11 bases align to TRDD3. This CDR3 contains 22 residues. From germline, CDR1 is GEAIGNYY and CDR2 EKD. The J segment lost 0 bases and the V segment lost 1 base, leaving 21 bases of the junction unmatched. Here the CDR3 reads CACDTLDMTSVLGDTDTDKLIF. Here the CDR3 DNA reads TGTGCCTGTGACACTCTTGATATGACATCGGTCCTGGGGGATACTGACACCGATAAACTCATCTTT.

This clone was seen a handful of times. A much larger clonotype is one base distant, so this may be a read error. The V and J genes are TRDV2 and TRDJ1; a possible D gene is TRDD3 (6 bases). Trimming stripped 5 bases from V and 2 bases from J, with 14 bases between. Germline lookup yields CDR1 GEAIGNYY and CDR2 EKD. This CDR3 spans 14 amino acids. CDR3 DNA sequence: TGTGCCTGTGGCAGTCTGGGGTCAACCGATAAACTCATCTTT. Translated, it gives CACGSLGSTDKLIF.

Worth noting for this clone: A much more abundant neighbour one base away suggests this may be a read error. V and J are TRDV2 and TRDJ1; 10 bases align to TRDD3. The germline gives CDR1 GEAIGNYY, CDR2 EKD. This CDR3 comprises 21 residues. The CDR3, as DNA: TGTGCCTGTGACACACTGGTACTGGGGGATCCAACTCGACTGTACACCTATAAACTCATCTTT. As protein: CACDTLVLGDPTRLYTYKLIF.

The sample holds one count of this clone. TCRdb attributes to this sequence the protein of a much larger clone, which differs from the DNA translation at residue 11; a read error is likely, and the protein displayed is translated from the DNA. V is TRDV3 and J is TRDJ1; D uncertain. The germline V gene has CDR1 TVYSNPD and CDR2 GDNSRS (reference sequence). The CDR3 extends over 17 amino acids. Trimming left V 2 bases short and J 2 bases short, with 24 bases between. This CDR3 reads CAFFSSRVRRETDKLIF. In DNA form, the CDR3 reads TGTGCCTTTTTCTCGTCGCGGGTGAGACGAGAAACCGATAAACTCATCTTT.

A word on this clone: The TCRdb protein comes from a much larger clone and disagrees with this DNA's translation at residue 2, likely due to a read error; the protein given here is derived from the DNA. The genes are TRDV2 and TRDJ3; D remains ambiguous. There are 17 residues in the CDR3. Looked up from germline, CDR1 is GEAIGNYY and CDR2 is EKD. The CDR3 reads CSCDTVDGVRDTRQMFF. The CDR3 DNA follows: TGTTCCTGTGACACCGTGGACGGTGTCCGGGACACCCGACAGATGTTTTTC.

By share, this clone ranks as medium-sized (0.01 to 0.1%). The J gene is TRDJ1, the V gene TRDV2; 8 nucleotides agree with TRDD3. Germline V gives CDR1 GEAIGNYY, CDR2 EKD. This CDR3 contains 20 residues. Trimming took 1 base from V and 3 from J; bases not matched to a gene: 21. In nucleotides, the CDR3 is TGTGCCTGTGACACAATTCAACTGGGATACGCGTTAGGGCCTTCCGATAAACTCATCTTT. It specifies CACDTIQLGYALGPSDKLIF.

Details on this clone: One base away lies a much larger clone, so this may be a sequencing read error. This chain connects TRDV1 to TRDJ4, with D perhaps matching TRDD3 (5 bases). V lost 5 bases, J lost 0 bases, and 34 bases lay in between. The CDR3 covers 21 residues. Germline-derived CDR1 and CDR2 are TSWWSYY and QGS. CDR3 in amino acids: CALGSRHYLAQRGPHPRPLIF. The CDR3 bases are TGTGCTCTTGGGTCCCGGCACTACCTAGCTCAGAGGGGGCCCCACCCCAGACCCCTGATCTTT.

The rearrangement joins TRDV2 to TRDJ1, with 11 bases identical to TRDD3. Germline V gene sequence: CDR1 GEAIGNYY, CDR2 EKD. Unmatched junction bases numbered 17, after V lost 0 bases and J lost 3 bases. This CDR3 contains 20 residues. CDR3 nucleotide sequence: TGTGCCTGTGACACCCTCGGGCCCCCCTTACTGGGGGATAACCCCGATAAACTCATCTTT. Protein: CACDTLGPPLLGDNPDKLIF.

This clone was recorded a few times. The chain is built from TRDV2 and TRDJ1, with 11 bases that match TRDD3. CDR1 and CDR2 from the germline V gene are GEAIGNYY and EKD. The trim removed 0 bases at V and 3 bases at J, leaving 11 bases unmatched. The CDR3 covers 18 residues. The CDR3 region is CACDTVGGLGDRADKLIF. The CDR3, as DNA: TGTGCCTGTGACACCGTGGGTGGACTGGGGGATAGGGCCGATAAACTCATCTTT.

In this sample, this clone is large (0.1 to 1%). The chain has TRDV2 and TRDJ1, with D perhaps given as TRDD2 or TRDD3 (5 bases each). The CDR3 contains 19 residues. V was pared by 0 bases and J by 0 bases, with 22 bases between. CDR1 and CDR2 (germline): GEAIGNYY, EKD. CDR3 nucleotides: TGTGCCTGTGACACCGTGGGTAGTACTGGCTTCCCGAACACCGATAAACTCATCTTT. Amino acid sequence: CACDTVGSTGFPNTDKLIF.

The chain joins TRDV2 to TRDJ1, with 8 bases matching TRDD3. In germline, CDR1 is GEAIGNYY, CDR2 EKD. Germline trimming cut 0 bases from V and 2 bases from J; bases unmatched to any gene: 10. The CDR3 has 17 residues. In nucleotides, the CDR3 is TGTGCCTGTGACACCGTGGGGGTACTGGGGGGTACCGATAAACTCATCTTT. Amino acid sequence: CACDTVGVLGGTDKLIF.

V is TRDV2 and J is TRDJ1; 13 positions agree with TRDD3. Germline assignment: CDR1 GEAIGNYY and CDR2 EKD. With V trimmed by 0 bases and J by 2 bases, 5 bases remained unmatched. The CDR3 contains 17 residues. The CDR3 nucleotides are TGTGCCTGTGACACCGTACTGGGGGATACGCGGACCGATAAACTCATCTTT. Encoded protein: CACDTVLGDTRTDKLIF.

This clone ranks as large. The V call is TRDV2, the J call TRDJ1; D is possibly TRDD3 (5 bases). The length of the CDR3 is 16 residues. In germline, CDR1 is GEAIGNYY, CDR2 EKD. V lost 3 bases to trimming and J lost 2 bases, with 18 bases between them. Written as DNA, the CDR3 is TGTGCCTGTGACTCGGTGCTCGATAGGGGGACCGATAAACTCATCTTT. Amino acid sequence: CACDSVLDRGTDKLIF.

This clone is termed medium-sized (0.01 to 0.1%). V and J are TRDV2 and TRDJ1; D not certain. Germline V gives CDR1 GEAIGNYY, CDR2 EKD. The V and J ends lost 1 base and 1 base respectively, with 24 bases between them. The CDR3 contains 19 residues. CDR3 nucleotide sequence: TGTGCCTGTGACACAATAAGCCCGGTAGGGCTGAGGGGCACCGATAAACTCATCTTT. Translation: CACDTISPVGLRGTDKLIF.

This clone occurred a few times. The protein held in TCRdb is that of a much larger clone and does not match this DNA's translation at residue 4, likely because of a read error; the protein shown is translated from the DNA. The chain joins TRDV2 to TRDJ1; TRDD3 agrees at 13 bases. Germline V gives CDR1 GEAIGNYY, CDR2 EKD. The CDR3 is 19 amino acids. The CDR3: CACGTVSRTGGYGGDKLIF. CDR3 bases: TGTGCCTGTGGCACCGTCAGCCGGACTGGGGGATACGGTGGAGATAAACTCATCTTT.